This T cell receptor (beta chain) was recovered during a study of CD8 T cells in ankylosing spondylitis. Notes on the study in general: Disease-linked clones reportedly showed significant enrichment in matched ankylosing spondylitis synovial fluid. Reports of some motif variants in reactive arthritis synovial fluid and blood predate this one. Ankylosing spondylitis blood appeared to carry a characteristic TCR beta motif of roughly eight highly homologous variants.

Quantitative 5'-RACE with molecular barcodes generated TCR beta libraries. Each CDR3 protein gets one entry after TCRdb re-called the 5' RACE reads with MiXCR. The sample carries 150,000 to 200,000 distinct CDR3 sequences, approximately 10% recorded once. This clonotype came up once. What it binds is not known. The CDR3 runs 14 residues. V lost 6 bases to trimming and J lost 1 base; unmatched junction nucleotides: 4. Germline loops: CDR1 SGHVS, CDR2 FNYEAQ. The chain carries TRBV7-6 and TRBJ1-1, with 8 bases fitting TRBD1. This clonotype was obtained from a male donor with ankylosing spondylitis or in good health (not recorded which). The sample consisted of blood, either unsorted or a sorted T cell fraction (not recorded which). CDR3 in DNA: TGTGCCAGCAGGGCGGGACAGGAGAACACTGAAGCTTTCTTT. It specifies CASRAGQENTEAFF.